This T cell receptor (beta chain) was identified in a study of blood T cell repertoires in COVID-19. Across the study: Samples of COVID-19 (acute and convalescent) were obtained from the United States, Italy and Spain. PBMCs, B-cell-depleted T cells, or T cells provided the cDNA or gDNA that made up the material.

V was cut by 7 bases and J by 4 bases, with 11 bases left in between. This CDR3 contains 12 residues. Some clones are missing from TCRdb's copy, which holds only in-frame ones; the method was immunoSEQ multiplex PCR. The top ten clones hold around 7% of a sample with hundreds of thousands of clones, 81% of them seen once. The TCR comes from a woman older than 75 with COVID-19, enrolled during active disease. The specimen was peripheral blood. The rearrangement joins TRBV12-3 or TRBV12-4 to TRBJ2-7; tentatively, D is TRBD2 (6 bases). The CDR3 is CASTIRGYEQYF. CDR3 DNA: TGTGCCAGCACCATACGGGGGTACGAGCAGTACTTC.